The following is a T cell receptor (beta chain) sequence with its context. The antigen this receptor binds is unknown. No per-base quality is available; no much larger clone lies one base away. CDR1 and CDR2 are drawn from the germline V gene: SGDLS, YYNGEE. V and J lose 4 bases and 1 base, and a span of 12 bases separates them. Reading from cysteine to phenylalanine, the CDR3 counts 15 amino acids. The read is trimmed to its CDR3 DNA, 45 bases read in frame from base 1. This sample is part of a study of blood T cell repertoires in COVID-19 (dated by TCRdb to 2018 to 2021). Regarding the study in general: Collaborator samples came from the United States, Italy and Spain and covered acute and convalescent phases of COVID-19. The material from the prospective study consisted of cDNA or gDNA derived from T cells, B-cell-depleted T cells, or PBMCs. Deeply sampled blood TCRbeta repertoires from subjects exposed to, actively infected with, or recovered from COVID-19 were included in the dataset. The repertoires were released in a freely available public database intended as a resource for research on the immune response to SARS-CoV-2. The samples were drawn from two sources: the first 160 participants of the ongoing ImmuneRACE study, and about 1,300 subjects contributed by 6 global collaborators. A de-identified subject ID, COVID-19 status, age in years and sex were almost always included in the sample metadata. Where HLA class I and class II types were available, the types were taken from metadata supplied by the sample provider, not from assay-based typing. What the authors observed across the whole study: Clinical and demographic metadata were provided uncurated, with the amount varying by source and participant.

The immunoSEQ Assay, a bias-controlled multiplex PCR, was used to amplify TCRbeta CDR3 regions from genomic DNA. Regarding the original processing steps: The number of nucleated cells in each sample was estimated by amplification of reference gene primers within the assay. To quantify the absolute abundance of each unique TCRbeta CDR3 rearrangement, sequence reads were collapsed and filtered. Productive Simpson clonality was computed per sample as the square root of Simpson's diversity index over productive rearrangements. TCRdb carries this immuneACCESS record with in-frame sequences only. Its versions omit some clonotypes, under half of them owing to an unresolved V gene in the studies checked, with the rest unexplained. V, J and clone size were drawn from that table, and D and trimming were deduced from the DNA. The sample profile shows some 40,000 clones; roughly four fifths of them were found once. Clones ranked in the top ten supply roughly 40% of the sample.

Each collaborating institution followed its own protocols to collect whole blood in K2EDTA tubes. For TCRbeta analysis, collaborators shipped samples in one of three forms: frozen whole blood, isolated PBMCs, or DNA extracted from either of those sample types. The chain employs TRBV9 and TRBJ1-3; D gene: possibly TRBD1, on 5 matching bases. The receptor's source is a human donor in a cohort sampled during active or convalescent COVID-19. The donor label of this sample is uncertain. Sample: peripheral blood. The CDR3 protein: CASSPHQGSGNTIYF. The bases are TGTGCCAGCAGCCCACACCAGGGATCTGGAAACACCATATATTTT.